The rows below give T cell receptor beta chains drawn from one sample of a study of somatic mutations in cytotoxic T cells in rheumatoid arthritis. The protocol was immunoSEQ multiplex PCR, while the TCRdb copy is restricted to in-frame clones and leaves out a portion. The table includes 15,000 to 20,000 clones, over 65% detected once. Specimen: CD8+ T cells sorted from blood. The receptor source for this set is a man aged 55 to 70 in good health. The CDR3 runs from the conserved cysteine through the conserved F or W. The order of the fields is CDR3 protein, CDR3 DNA, J gene, D gene, V gene, clone size. The D gene is left open where the match is weak. Expanded clones get a size class; other rows say once, few or many, or leave the size out.

CDR3 protein: CASSFRVLDSYVYTQYF
CDR3 DNA: TGTGCCAGCAGTTTCAGAGTCCTGGACTCCTACGTATATACGCAGTATTTT
J gene: TRBJ2-3
D gene: .
V gene: TRBV27
clone size: .

CDR3 protein: CASSPKGLAGGRGNEQFF
CDR3 DNA: TGTGCCAGCAGTCCAAAGGGACTAGCGGGGGGGCGGGGGAATGAGCAGTTCTTC
J gene: TRBJ2-1
D gene: TRBD2
V gene: TRBV27
clone size: .

CDR3 protein: CASSDLREVGGELFF
CDR3 DNA: TGTGCCAGCAGTGATTTGCGGGAGGTGGGCGGGGAGCTGTTTTTT
J gene: TRBJ2-2
D gene: TRBD2
V gene: TRBV25-1
clone size: .

CDR3 protein: CASSLVSLAGVETQYF
CDR3 DNA: TGTGCCAGCAGCTTAGTAAGTCTAGCGGGAGTGGAGACCCAGTACTTC
J gene: TRBJ2-5
D gene: TRBD2
V gene: TRBV7-9
clone size: .

CDR3 protein: CASSQDAVSYNEQFF
CDR3 DNA: TGCGCCAGCAGCCAAGACGCGGTATCCTACAATGAGCAGTTCTTC
J gene: TRBJ2-1
D gene: .
V gene: TRBV4-1
clone size: .

CDR3 protein: CATTGGSYNEQFF
CDR3 DNA: TGTGCCACCACAGGGGGCTCCTACAATGAGCAGTTCTTC
J gene: TRBJ2-1
D gene: TRBD1
V gene: TRBV5-4
clone size: .

CDR3 protein: CASIRGRGGVNEQFF
CDR3 DNA: TGTGCCAGTATACGAGGAAGAGGGGGCGTGAATGAGCAGTTCTTC
J gene: TRBJ2-1
D gene: TRBD1
V gene: TRBV19
clone size: .

CDR3 protein: CASSLGQGYGYTF
CDR3 DNA: TGTGCCAGCAGCTTAGGGCAGGGCTATGGCTACACCTTC
J gene: TRBJ1-2
D gene: .
V gene: TRBV7-2
clone size: once

CDR3 protein: CASSPRDSYEQYF
CDR3 DNA: TGTGCCAGCTCACCCCGGGACAGCTACGAGCAGTACTTC
J gene: TRBJ2-7
D gene: TRBD1
V gene: TRBV18
clone size: .

CDR3 protein: CASSYSLPGELFF
CDR3 DNA: TGTGCCAGCAGTTACTCCCTCCCCGGGGAGCTGTTTTTT
J gene: TRBJ2-2
D gene: .
V gene: TRBV6-5
clone size: .

CDR3 protein: CASSLGPDLRELFF
CDR3 DNA: TGTGCCAGCAGCTTAGGCCCAGATTTAAGGGAGCTGTTTTTT
J gene: TRBJ2-2
D gene: .
V gene: TRBV7-8
clone size: .

CDR3 protein: CASSQDLGVGTYEQYF
CDR3 DNA: TGCGCCAGCAGCCAAGATCTAGGGGTGGGAACCTACGAGCAGTACTTC
J gene: TRBJ2-7
D gene: .
V gene: TRBV4-1
clone size: .

CDR3 protein: CASSLGTSGRHQETQYF
CDR3 DNA: TGTGCCAGCAGCTTAGGGACTAGCGGGAGGCACCAAGAGACCCAGTACTTC
J gene: TRBJ2-5
D gene: TRBD2
V gene: TRBV7-8
clone size: .

CDR3 protein: CASSAGTSDTQYF
CDR3 DNA: TGCGCCAGCAGCGCCGGGACTAGCGATACGCAGTATTTT
J gene: TRBJ2-3
D gene: TRBD2
V gene: TRBV10-1
clone size: .

CDR3 protein: CASSFGQIYGYTF
CDR3 DNA: TGTGCCAGCAGCTTCGGACAGATCTATGGCTACACCTTC
J gene: TRBJ1-2
D gene: .
V gene: TRBV7-9
clone size: .

CDR3 protein: CAWTLGGWNTEAFF
CDR3 DNA: TGTGCCTGGACGTTGGGGGGTTGGAACACTGAAGCTTTCTTT
J gene: TRBJ1-1
D gene: .
V gene: TRBV30
clone size: .

CDR3 protein: CASSLRAGEITDTQYF
CDR3 DNA: TGTGCCAGCAGTTTACGCGCGGGAGAAATCACAGATACGCAGTATTTT
J gene: TRBJ2-3
D gene: TRBD2
V gene: TRBV27
clone size: .

CDR3 protein: CASSYRSANYGYTF
CDR3 DNA: TGTGCCAGCAGTTACAGATCAGCTAACTATGGCTACACCTTC
J gene: TRBJ1-2
D gene: .
V gene: TRBV2
clone size: .

CDR3 protein: CASSVERSSYNEQFF
CDR3 DNA: TGTGCCAGCAGCGTAGAGCGGAGCTCCTACAATGAGCAGTTCTTC
J gene: TRBJ2-1
D gene: .
V gene: TRBV9
clone size: once

CDR3 protein: CASSLARVTDTQYF
CDR3 DNA: TGTGCCAGCAGTTTAGCCCGAGTCACAGATACGCAGTATTTT
J gene: TRBJ2-3
D gene: .
V gene: TRBV27
clone size: .

CDR3 protein: CASSPDGSSYNEQFF
CDR3 DNA: TGTGCCAGCAGTCCGGACGGGAGCTCCTACAATGAGCAGTTCTTC
J gene: TRBJ2-1
D gene: .
V gene: TRBV6-5
clone size: few

CDR3 protein: CASSKTGEVSPLHF
CDR3 DNA: TGTGCCAGCAGCAAGACAGGGGAGGTTTCACCCCTCCACTTT
J gene: TRBJ1-6
D gene: TRBD1
V gene: TRBV13
clone size: .

CDR3 protein: CASSYSRSGSLDEQFF
CDR3 DNA: TGTGCCAGCAGTTACTCGAGGAGCGGGAGCCTCGATGAGCAGTTCTTC
J gene: TRBJ2-1
D gene: TRBD2
V gene: TRBV6-6
clone size: .

CDR3 protein: CASTSLTVQETQYF
CDR3 DNA: TGTGCCAGCACCTCATTGACAGTCCAAGAGACCCAGTACTTC
J gene: TRBJ2-5
D gene: .
V gene: TRBV7-8
clone size: few

CDR3 protein: CAWSAPWRGDYGYTF
CDR3 DNA: TGTGCCTGGAGTGCTCCTTGGAGGGGTGACTATGGCTACACCTTC
J gene: TRBJ1-2
D gene: .
V gene: TRBV30
clone size: .

CDR3 protein: CASSYRDTGELFF
CDR3 DNA: TGTGCCAGCAGTTACAGGGACACCGGGGAGCTGTTTTTT
J gene: TRBJ2-2
D gene: .
V gene: TRBV2
clone size: .

CDR3 protein: CSTATGADTQYF
CDR3 DNA: TGCAGCACGGCGACAGGGGCAGATACGCAGTATTTT
J gene: TRBJ2-3
D gene: TRBD1
V gene: TRBV29-1
clone size: .

CDR3 protein: CASSSHIPQGGKLFF
CDR3 DNA: TGTGCCAGCAGCTCCCACATACCACAGGGTGGAAAACTGTTTTTT
J gene: TRBJ1-4
D gene: .
V gene: TRBV7-9
clone size: .

CDR3 protein: CASSLDINREGAGYEQYF
CDR3 DNA: TGTGCCAGCAGCTTAGATATTAATCGGGAGGGGGCGGGCTACGAGCAGTACTTC
J gene: TRBJ2-7
D gene: .
V gene: TRBV7-6
clone size: .

CDR3 protein: CASSQPNTGGIAKNIQYF
CDR3 DNA: TGTGCCAGCAGCCAACCGAACACGGGGGGGATAGCCAAAAACATTCAGTACTTC
J gene: TRBJ2-4
D gene: TRBD2
V gene: TRBV5-6
clone size: .

CDR3 protein: CASSPGTSGTDTQYF
CDR3 DNA: TGTGCCAGCAGCCCCGGGACTAGCGGCACAGATACGCAGTATTTT
J gene: TRBJ2-3
D gene: TRBD2
V gene: TRBV7-9
clone size: .

CDR3 protein: CAISESGTGMNTEAFF
CDR3 DNA: TGTGCCATCAGTGAATCCGGGACAGGGATGAACACTGAAGCTTTCTTT
J gene: TRBJ1-1
D gene: TRBD1
V gene: TRBV10-3
clone size: once

CDR3 protein: CSVDGLAGAYSETQYF
CDR3 DNA: TGCAGCGTTGACGGACTAGCGGGAGCCTATTCGGAGACCCAGTACTTC
J gene: TRBJ2-5
D gene: TRBD2
V gene: TRBV29-1
clone size: .

CDR3 protein: CASRITPGQTYEQYF
CDR3 DNA: TGTGCCAGCAGGATAACCCCGGGACAGACCTACGAGCAGTACTTC
J gene: TRBJ2-7
D gene: TRBD1
V gene: TRBV27
clone size: .

CDR3 protein: CASSRRPGTGSETQYF
CDR3 DNA: TGTGCCAGCAGCCGACGTCCCGGGACAGGGTCGGAGACCCAGTACTTC
J gene: TRBJ2-5
D gene: TRBD1
V gene: TRBV16
clone size: .

CDR3 protein: CASSQGTDTQYF
CDR3 DNA: TGTGCCAGCAGTCAGGGGACAGATACGCAGTATTTT
J gene: TRBJ2-3
D gene: .
V gene: TRBV11-1
clone size: few

CDR3 protein: CASSYRLTEAFF
CDR3 DNA: TGTGCCAGCAGCTACAGATTGACTGAAGCTTTCTTT
J gene: TRBJ1-1
D gene: .
V gene: TRBV7-9
clone size: .

CDR3 protein: CASSARTSIYEQYF
CDR3 DNA: TGTGCCAGCAGCGCCCGGACTAGTATCTACGAGCAGTACTTC
J gene: TRBJ2-7
D gene: TRBD2
V gene: TRBV7-6
clone size: .

CDR3 protein: CASSKAIQGNEQFF
CDR3 DNA: TGTGCCAGCAGCAAAGCAATCCAGGGCAATGAGCAGTTCTTC
J gene: TRBJ2-1
D gene: .
V gene: TRBV21-1
clone size: .

CDR3 protein: CASSFLGRGDEQYF
CDR3 DNA: TGTGCCAGCAGCTTTCTCGGGAGAGGGGACGAGCAGTACTTC
J gene: TRBJ2-7
D gene: .
V gene: TRBV7-6
clone size: .

CDR3 protein: CASSMGTATPSNQPQHF
CDR3 DNA: TGTGCCAGCAGCATGGGGACAGCAACTCCTAGCAATCAGCCCCAGCATTTT
J gene: TRBJ1-5
D gene: TRBD1
V gene: TRBV7-8
clone size: once

CDR3 protein: CAISYFSGSKYEQYF
CDR3 DNA: TGTGCCATCAGTTATTTTAGCGGGAGTAAGTACGAGCAGTACTTC
J gene: TRBJ2-7
D gene: TRBD2
V gene: TRBV10-3
clone size: .

CDR3 protein: CASSPGTSGIGELFF
CDR3 DNA: TGTGCTAGCAGCCCGGGGACTAGCGGGATCGGGGAGCTGTTTTTT
J gene: TRBJ2-2
D gene: TRBD2
V gene: TRBV7-7
clone size: .